A selection of T cell receptor beta chains follows, all from one sample in a study of blood T cell repertoires in COVID-19. Profiled with immunoSEQ multiplex PCR; TCRdb holds only in-frame clones, not every one. The data show 300,000 to 450,000 clones, with 85% seen just once and about 3.6% held by the top ten. Sample: peripheral blood. All receptors derive from a woman in her late teens or twenties with acute or convalescent COVID-19. The CDR3 runs from the conserved cysteine through the conserved F or W. Fields, in order: J gene, D gene, V gene, clone size, CDR3 protein, CDR3 DNA. The D gene is left open where the match is weak. The listing skips clone size in some rows; elsewhere it reads once, few, many or a size class.

>TRBJ1-4|NA|TRBV15|few
CATSRASSQGSEKLFF
TGTGCCACCAGCAGAGCGTCGTCGCAGGGGTCTGAAAAACTGTTTTTT
>TRBJ1-6|NA|TRBV7-8|once
CASSLAWGVNSPLHF
TGTGCCAGCAGCTTAGCCTGGGGGGTTAATTCACCCCTCCACTTT
>TRBJ2-6|TRBD2|TRBV20-1|NA
CSASTGTSGGADGANVLTF
TGCAGTGCTAGTACCGGGACTAGCGGGGGGGCCGACGGGGCCAACGTCCTGACTTTC
>TRBJ1-1|NA|TRBV4-2|NA
CASSQMIGGRILGDTEAFF
TGTGCCAGCAGCCAAATGATCGGAGGACGGATACTAGGTGACACTGAAGCTTTCTTT
>TRBJ2-1|TRBD1|TRBV6-5|once
CASSPDRGQRQFF
TGTGCCAGCAGTCCCGACAGGGGGCAACGACAGTTCTTC
>TRBJ2-7|TRBD2|TRBV28|NA
CASSTPPPGGFYEQYF
TGTGCCAGCAGCACCCCTCCCCCCGGGGGGTTTTACGAGCAGTACTTC
>TRBJ1-2|NA|TRBV2|NA
CASSSRENYGYTF
TGTGCCAGCAGTAGTCGAGAAAACTATGGCTACACCTTC
>TRBJ1-1|NA|TRBV12-3/TRBV12-4|NA
CASRSQGDTEAFF
TGTGCCAGCAGGTCACAGGGAGACACTGAAGCTTTCTTT
>TRBJ2-7|NA|TRBV5-4|NA
CASSFLTDPSYEQYF
TGTGCCAGCAGCTTTTTGACTGACCCATCCTACGAGCAGTACTTC
>TRBJ1-2|NA|TRBV7-9|NA
CASSFGSGYTF
TGTGCCAGCAGCTTCGGGAGTGGCTACACCTTC
>TRBJ1-4|NA|TRBV14|NA
CASSQGAGQREKLFF
TGTGCCAGCAGCCAGGGGGCCGGACAGCGGGAAAAACTGTTTTTT
>TRBJ1-1|NA|TRBV10-3|few
CATSDPGEAFF
TGTGCCACATCGGATCCGGGTGAAGCTTTCTTT
>TRBJ2-7|TRBD1|TRBV28|NA
CASRGQGAREQYF
TGTGCCAGCAGGGGACAGGGGGCGCGCGAGCAGTACTTC
>TRBJ1-4|TRBD1|TRBV13|NA
CASSPNPGQADEKLFF
TGTGCCAGCAGCCCCAATCCGGGACAGGCTGATGAAAAACTGTTTTTT
>TRBJ2-2|TRBD2|TRBV10-3|NA
CAISEYRAWREGLNPGELFF
TGTGCCATCAGTGAATATCGCGCGTGGCGGGAGGGCCTCAATCCCGGGGAGCTGTTTTTT
>TRBJ2-3|TRBD1|TRBV7-9|NA
CASSPGTGRMTDTQYF
TGTGCCAGCAGCCCCGGGACAGGGAGAATGACAGATACGCAGTATTTT
>TRBJ2-1|TRBD2|TRBV19|NA
CASISLAGGNEQFF
TGTGCCAGTATCTCGCTAGCGGGAGGGAATGAGCAGTTCTTC
>TRBJ2-1|TRBD2|TRBV2|NA
CAATSPPQRGANEQFF
TGTGCAGCCACATCGCCCCCACAGCGGGGAGCTAATGAGCAGTTCTTC
>TRBJ2-3|TRBD2|TRBV14|NA
CASSPRGLAQTGDTQYF
TGTGCCAGCAGCCCAAGGGGACTAGCGCAGACCGGGGATACGCAGTATTTT
>TRBJ1-1|TRBD1|TRBV10-3|few
CAISGQGWDTEAFF
TGTGCCATCAGTGGACAGGGTTGGGACACTGAAGCTTTCTTT
>TRBJ1-4|NA|TRBV25-1|once
CASSEGTEKLFF
TGTGCCAGCAGTGAAGGGACAGAAAAACTGTTTTTT
>TRBJ1-2|NA|TRBV19|few
CASTQGPRLAGYTF
TGTGCCAGTACCCAAGGCCCCAGGCTGGCAGGCTACACCTTC
>TRBJ2-3|TRBD2|TRBV4-1|once
CASSQESGGTNTQYF
TGCGCCAGCAGCCAAGAATCCGGGGGGACTAATACGCAGTATTTT
>TRBJ2-5|TRBD2|TRBV2|NA
CASTSSGETQYF
TGTGCCAGCACCTCTAGCGGCGAGACCCAGTACTTC
>TRBJ1-2|NA|TRBV3-1/TRBV3-2|NA
CASSQTGVSNYGYTF
TGTGCCAGCAGCCAAACAGGAGTGAGTAACTATGGCTACACCTTC
>TRBJ2-7|NA|TRBV5-1|few
CASSSTRNNREPYF
TGCGCCAGCAGCTCGACCCGAAATAACAGGGAACCGTACTTC
>TRBJ2-7|NA|TRBV18|NA
CASADGRGDNYEQYF
TGTGCCAGCGCCGACGGCAGGGGAGATAACTACGAGCAGTACTTC
>TRBJ2-1|TRBD1|TRBV6-1|once
CASSERVGGDEQFF
TGTGCCAGCAGTGAACGTGTAGGGGGCGATGAGCAGTTCTTC
>TRBJ1-6|NA|TRBV27|once
CASSLPNSPLHF
TGTGCCAGCAGTTTACCGAATTCACCCCTCCACTTT
>TRBJ2-3|TRBD2|TRBV7-3|NA
CASSFSPTSGSASTDTQYF
TGTGCCAGCAGCTTCTCTCCGACTAGCGGGAGTGCTAGCACAGATACGCAGTATTTT
>TRBJ2-5|NA|TRBV5-1|NA
CASSLVGTQETQYF
TGCGCCAGCAGCTTGGTCGGGACACAAGAGACCCAGTACTTC
>TRBJ2-1|TRBD2|TRBV6-5|NA
CASRVGTSGLNEQFF
TGTGCCAGCAGGGTCGGGACTAGCGGTCTTAATGAGCAGTTCTTC
>TRBJ2-7|NA|TRBV27|NA
CASSLSWNSAWRGYEQYF
TGTGCCAGCAGTTTATCGTGGAATTCTGCCTGGCGGGGCTACGAGCAGTACTTC
>TRBJ1-5|NA|TRBV28|NA
CASKQGSNQPQHF
TGTGCCAGTAAACAGGGAAGCAATCAGCCCCAGCATTTT
>TRBJ2-1|NA|TRBV5-5|once
CASSFLRNEQFF
TGTGCCAGCAGCTTCCTCAGGAATGAGCAGTTCTTC
>TRBJ1-1|TRBD1|TRBV7-3|NA
CASSLTGQVSTEAFF
TGTGCCAGCAGCTTAACGGGACAGGTCAGCACTGAAGCTTTCTTT
>TRBJ1-2|TRBD1|TRBV18|NA
CASSPDRALTF
TGTGCCAGCTCACCCGACAGGGCCCTCACCTTC
>TRBJ1-1|NA|TRBV4-1|NA
CASSQEGEGTEAFF
TGCGCCAGCAGCCAAGAGGGGGAGGGAACTGAAGCTTTCTTT
>TRBJ1-2|TRBD1|TRBV6-5|NA
CASSYLDRGHGYTF
TGTGCCAGCAGTTACCTAGACAGGGGGCATGGCTACACCTTC
>TRBJ1-2|TRBD1|TRBV7-9|NA
CASSLTSGQGDGYTF
TGTGCCAGCAGCTTGACTTCGGGACAGGGCGATGGCTACACCTTC
>TRBJ1-2|NA|TRBV27|NA
CASSFLMGRANYGYTF
TGTGCCAGCAGTTTCCTCATGGGCAGGGCTAACTATGGCTACACCTTC
>TRBJ1-1|NA|TRBV3-1/TRBV3-2|NA
CASSQGPGEAFF
TGTGCCAGCAGCCAAGGGCCAGGTGAAGCTTTCTTT